This T cell receptor beta chain derives from a study of CD8+CD57+ T cells in acquired aplastic anemia (dated by TCRdb to between 2018 and 2020). In terms of the full investigation: DNA extracted from sorted CD4+ and CD8+ cells had a mean of about 3 ug, with a range of about 0.19 to 30 ug. A CD8+CD57+ expansion meant a frequency higher than the mean frequency seen in healthy subjects.

TCR beta VDJ combination and CDR3 sequence profiling used genomic DNA as the template. An Illumina HiSeq 2000 was the platform used for TCR repertoire sequencing. Concerning the study's data processing: TRBV/TRBJ rearrangement plots, CDR3 size and DJ length profiles, and Simpson's diversity index were used to assess repertoires. The most abundant DNA sequence in the deep sequencing data was taken as the immunodominant clone. CDR3 amino acid sequences were screened for sharing across subjects and were compared with published repertoires and the VDJdb database. TCRdb handled the public reads itself, with Q25 trimming in fastp and clone calling in MiXCR, and kept productive beta chains. Every distinct CDR3 protein forms one entry, paired with its most common genes and DNA. The V and J calls here are based on TCRdb, not the publication. This sample gives over 150,000 distinct CDR3 sequences in total; just over 50% of them show up just once. The ten largest clonotypes hold over 9.5% of the sample.

From a lookup of the germline V gene (reference sequence), CDR1 and CDR2 are DFQATT and SNEGSKA. Trimming accounts for 6 bases at V and 7 bases at J, while the number of junction bases matched to no gene is 9. The CDR3 holds 13 amino acids from the cysteine to the phenylalanine. Here the CDR3 DNA is all that survives: 39 bases in frame from base 1. Patients chosen for sequencing had shown expansion of CD8+CD57+ cells by flow cytometry. Severe acquired aplastic anemia was diagnosed in all patients according to International Study of Aplastic Anemia and Agranulocytosis and Camitta criteria. No patient had received any therapy when blood was sampled. In this study, sorted CD4+ and CD8+ T cells from the blood of healthy subjects and of severe aplastic anemia patients had their TCR repertoires deep-sequenced. Patients were enrolled under clinicaltrials.gov protocols 00001620, 01623167, 00001397, 00071045, 00081523 and 00961064 in the USA. Ficoll-Paque density gradient centrifugation was used to isolate peripheral blood mononuclear cells. Before DNA extraction, CD4+ and CD8+ T cells were sorted by FACS or by magnetic beads.

Points the paper makes about the study in general: Around 27 CD8+ CDR3 sequences were found in both patients and controls but appeared to be highly expressed in patients and within the immunodominant clones of the patients. Between patients and healthy controls, no significant difference in CD8+ Simpson's diversity was found (P=0.060).

Concerning this clonotype itself: Its antigen is not yet known. The record has no base qualities; no much larger clone is one base away.

The source of this sequence is a human donor with aplastic anemia. The rearranged chain carries TRBV20-1 and TRBJ1-1; 9 central nucleotides agree with TRBD1. The sample comprised sorted CD4+, CD8+, or CD8+CD57+ T cells (not recorded which) from PBMCs. CDR3 protein: CSAKTGQGIEAFF. The nucleotide sequence is given as TGCAGTGCAAAGACCGGACAGGGGATTGAAGCTTTCTTT.